This T cell receptor (beta chain) was identified during a study of T cell responses to AZD1222 COVID-19 vaccine. Assay used: immunoSEQ multiplex PCR; TCRdb lists only in-frame clones, some missing. Found here are 120,000 or so clones, 80% to 90% of them singletons; the top ten hold less than 10%. CDR3 size: 14 residues. Trimming stripped 6 bases from V and 1 base from J, with 12 bases between. Germline V lookup: CDR1 MNHEY, CDR2 SMNVEV (reference sequence). The sequence was collected from an adult in good health. V gene TRBV27 combines with J gene TRBJ1-1; D gene unclear. This specimen consisted of peripheral blood, obtained on day 0 of AZD1222 vaccination. In nucleotides, the CDR3 is TGTGCCAGCAGCATGCGGGAAGCGAACACTGAAGCTTTCTTT. It encodes CASSMREANTEAFF.